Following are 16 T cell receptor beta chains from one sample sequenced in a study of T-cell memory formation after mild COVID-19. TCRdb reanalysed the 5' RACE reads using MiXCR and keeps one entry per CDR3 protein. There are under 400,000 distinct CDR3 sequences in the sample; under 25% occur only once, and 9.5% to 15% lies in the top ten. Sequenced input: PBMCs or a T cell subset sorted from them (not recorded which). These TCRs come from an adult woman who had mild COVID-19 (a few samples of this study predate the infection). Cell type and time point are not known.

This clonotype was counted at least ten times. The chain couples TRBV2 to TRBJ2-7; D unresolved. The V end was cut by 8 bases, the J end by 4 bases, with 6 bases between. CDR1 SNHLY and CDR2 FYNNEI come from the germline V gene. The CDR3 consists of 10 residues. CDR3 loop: CASGFYEQYF. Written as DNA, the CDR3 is TGTGCCAGCGGGTTTTACGAGCAGTACTTC.

CDR3 loop: CASSYSRSGWNTGELFF. For the CDR3, the DNA is TGTGCCAGCAGTTACTCGAGAAGCGGGTGGAACACCGGGGAGCTGTTTTTT. This chain connects TRBV6-2 or TRBV6-3 to TRBJ2-2; TRBD2 is a possible D gene (6 bases). The CDR3 is 17 residues long. Looked up from germline, CDR1 is MNHEY and CDR2 is SVGEGT. Trimming took 0 bases from V and 1 from J, leaving 12 bases between them.

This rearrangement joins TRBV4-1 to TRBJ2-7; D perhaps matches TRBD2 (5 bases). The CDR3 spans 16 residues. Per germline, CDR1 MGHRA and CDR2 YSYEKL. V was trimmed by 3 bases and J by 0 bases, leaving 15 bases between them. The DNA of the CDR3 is TGCGCCAGCAGCCATGTGCCTCCGGGGAGCTCCTACGAGCAGTACTTC. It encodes CASSHVPPGSSYEQYF.

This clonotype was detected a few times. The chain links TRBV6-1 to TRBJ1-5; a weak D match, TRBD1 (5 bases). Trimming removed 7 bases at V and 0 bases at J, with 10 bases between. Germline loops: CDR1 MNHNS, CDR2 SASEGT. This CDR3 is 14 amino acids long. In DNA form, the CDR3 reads TGTGCCAGCAACCGACAGTATAGCAATCAGCCCCAGCATTTT. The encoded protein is CASNRQYSNQPQHF.

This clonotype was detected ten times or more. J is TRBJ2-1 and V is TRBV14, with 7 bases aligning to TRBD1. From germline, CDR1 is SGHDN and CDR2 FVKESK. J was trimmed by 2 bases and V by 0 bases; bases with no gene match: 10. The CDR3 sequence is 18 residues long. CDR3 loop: CASSQEPNWDRAYNEQFF. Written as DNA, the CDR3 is TGTGCCAGCAGCCAAGAGCCGAACTGGGACAGAGCCTACAATGAGCAGTTCTTC.

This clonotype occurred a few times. The CDR3 here is CSVELGSTDTQYF. The CDR3 coding sequence is TGCAGCGTTGAATTGGGGTCGACAGATACGCAGTATTTT. The chain recombines TRBV29-1 with TRBJ2-3; D call uncertain. The CDR3 has 13 residues. Germline loops: CDR1 SQVTM, CDR2 ANQGSEA. The V end was cut by 2 bases, the J end by 3 bases, with 9 bases between.

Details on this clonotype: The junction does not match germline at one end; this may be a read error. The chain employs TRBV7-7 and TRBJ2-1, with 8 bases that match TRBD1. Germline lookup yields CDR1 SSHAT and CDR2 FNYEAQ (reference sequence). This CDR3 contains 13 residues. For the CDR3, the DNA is TGTGCTAGCAGCTCAGGGGGCTTGGGTGAGCAGTTCTTC. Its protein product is CASSSGGLGEQFF.

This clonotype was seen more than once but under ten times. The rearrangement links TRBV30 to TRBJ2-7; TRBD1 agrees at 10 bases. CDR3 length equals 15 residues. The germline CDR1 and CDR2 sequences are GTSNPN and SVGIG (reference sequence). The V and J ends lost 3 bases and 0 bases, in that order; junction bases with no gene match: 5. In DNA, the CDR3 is TGTGCCTGGAGCCTGGGACAGGGGATCTCCTACGAGCAGTACTTC. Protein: CAWSLGQGISYEQYF.

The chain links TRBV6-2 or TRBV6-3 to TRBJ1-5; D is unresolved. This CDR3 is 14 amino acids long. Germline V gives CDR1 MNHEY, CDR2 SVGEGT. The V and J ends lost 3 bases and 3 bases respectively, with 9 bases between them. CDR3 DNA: TGTGCCAGCAGTTATGAACGCCTCAATCAGCCCCAGCATTTT. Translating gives CASSYERLNQPQHF.

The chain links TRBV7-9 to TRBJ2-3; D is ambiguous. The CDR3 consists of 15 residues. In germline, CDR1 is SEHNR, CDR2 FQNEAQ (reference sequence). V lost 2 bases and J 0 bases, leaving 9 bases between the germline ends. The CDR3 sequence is CASSLSVSSTDTQYF. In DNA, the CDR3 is TGTGCCAGCAGCTTATCGGTGTCTAGCACAGATACGCAGTATTTT.

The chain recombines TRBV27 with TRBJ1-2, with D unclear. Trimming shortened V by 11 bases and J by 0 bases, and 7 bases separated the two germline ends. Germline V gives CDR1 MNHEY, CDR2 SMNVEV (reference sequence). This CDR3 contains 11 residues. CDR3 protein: CAGEANYGYTF. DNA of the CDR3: TGTGCCGGCGAAGCTAACTATGGCTACACCTTC.

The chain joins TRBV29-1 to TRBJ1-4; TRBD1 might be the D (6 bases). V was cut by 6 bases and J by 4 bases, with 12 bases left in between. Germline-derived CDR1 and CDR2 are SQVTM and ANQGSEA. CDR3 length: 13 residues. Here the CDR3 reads CSVATGSNEKLFF. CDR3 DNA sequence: TGCAGCGTAGCGACAGGAAGTAATGAAAAACTGTTTTTT.

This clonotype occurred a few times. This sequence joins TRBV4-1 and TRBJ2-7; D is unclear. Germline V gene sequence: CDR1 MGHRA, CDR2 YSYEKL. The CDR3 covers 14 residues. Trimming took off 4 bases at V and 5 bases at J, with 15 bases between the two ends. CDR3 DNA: TGCGCCAGCAGCCGGTTGGGCGGTAGGGACGAGCAGTACTTC. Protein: CASSRLGGRDEQYF.

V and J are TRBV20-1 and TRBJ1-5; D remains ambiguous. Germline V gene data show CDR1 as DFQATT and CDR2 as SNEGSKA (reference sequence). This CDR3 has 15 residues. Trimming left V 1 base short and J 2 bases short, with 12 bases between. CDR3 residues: CSARVAGGRNQPQHF. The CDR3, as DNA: TGCAGTGCTAGAGTGGCGGGAGGGCGCAATCAGCCCCAGCATTTT.

As DNA, the CDR3 is TGTGCCAGCAGCGTAGTGGCCGCCCGTAGCACAGATACGCAGTATTTT. It is translated as CASSVVAARSTDTQYF. This chain joins TRBV9 and TRBJ2-3, with no clear D. Trimming took 0 bases from V and 0 from J, leaving 11 bases between them. Per the germline V gene, CDR1 is SGDLS and CDR2 is YYNGEE. CDR3 length: 16 amino acids. Supplemented by reference TRBV9 and TRBJ2-3, the full variable domain reads DSGVTQTPKHLITATGQRVTLRCSPRSGDLSVYWYQQSLDQGLQFLIQYYNGEERAKGNILERFSAQQFPDLHSELNLSSLELGDSALYFCASSVVAARSTDTQYFGPGTRLTVL.

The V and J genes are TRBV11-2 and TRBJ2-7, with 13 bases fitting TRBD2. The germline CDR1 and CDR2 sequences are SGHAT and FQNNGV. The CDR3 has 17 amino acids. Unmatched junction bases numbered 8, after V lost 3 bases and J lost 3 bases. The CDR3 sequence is CASSFDGLAGVHYEQYF. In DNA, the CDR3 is TGTGCCAGCAGCTTCGACGGACTAGCGGGGGTTCACTACGAGCAGTACTTC.